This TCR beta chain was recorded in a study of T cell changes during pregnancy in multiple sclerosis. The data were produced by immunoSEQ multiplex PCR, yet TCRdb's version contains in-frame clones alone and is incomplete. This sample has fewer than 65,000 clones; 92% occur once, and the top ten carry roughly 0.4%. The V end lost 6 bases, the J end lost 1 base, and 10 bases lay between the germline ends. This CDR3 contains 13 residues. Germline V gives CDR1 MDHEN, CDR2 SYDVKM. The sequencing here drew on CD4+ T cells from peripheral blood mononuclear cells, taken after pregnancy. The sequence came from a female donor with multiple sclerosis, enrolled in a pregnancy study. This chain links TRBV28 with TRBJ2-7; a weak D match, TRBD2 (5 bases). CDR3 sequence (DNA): TGTGCCAGCAGCCCCGCGGGTTCCTACGAGCAGTACTTC. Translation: CASSPAGSYEQYF.